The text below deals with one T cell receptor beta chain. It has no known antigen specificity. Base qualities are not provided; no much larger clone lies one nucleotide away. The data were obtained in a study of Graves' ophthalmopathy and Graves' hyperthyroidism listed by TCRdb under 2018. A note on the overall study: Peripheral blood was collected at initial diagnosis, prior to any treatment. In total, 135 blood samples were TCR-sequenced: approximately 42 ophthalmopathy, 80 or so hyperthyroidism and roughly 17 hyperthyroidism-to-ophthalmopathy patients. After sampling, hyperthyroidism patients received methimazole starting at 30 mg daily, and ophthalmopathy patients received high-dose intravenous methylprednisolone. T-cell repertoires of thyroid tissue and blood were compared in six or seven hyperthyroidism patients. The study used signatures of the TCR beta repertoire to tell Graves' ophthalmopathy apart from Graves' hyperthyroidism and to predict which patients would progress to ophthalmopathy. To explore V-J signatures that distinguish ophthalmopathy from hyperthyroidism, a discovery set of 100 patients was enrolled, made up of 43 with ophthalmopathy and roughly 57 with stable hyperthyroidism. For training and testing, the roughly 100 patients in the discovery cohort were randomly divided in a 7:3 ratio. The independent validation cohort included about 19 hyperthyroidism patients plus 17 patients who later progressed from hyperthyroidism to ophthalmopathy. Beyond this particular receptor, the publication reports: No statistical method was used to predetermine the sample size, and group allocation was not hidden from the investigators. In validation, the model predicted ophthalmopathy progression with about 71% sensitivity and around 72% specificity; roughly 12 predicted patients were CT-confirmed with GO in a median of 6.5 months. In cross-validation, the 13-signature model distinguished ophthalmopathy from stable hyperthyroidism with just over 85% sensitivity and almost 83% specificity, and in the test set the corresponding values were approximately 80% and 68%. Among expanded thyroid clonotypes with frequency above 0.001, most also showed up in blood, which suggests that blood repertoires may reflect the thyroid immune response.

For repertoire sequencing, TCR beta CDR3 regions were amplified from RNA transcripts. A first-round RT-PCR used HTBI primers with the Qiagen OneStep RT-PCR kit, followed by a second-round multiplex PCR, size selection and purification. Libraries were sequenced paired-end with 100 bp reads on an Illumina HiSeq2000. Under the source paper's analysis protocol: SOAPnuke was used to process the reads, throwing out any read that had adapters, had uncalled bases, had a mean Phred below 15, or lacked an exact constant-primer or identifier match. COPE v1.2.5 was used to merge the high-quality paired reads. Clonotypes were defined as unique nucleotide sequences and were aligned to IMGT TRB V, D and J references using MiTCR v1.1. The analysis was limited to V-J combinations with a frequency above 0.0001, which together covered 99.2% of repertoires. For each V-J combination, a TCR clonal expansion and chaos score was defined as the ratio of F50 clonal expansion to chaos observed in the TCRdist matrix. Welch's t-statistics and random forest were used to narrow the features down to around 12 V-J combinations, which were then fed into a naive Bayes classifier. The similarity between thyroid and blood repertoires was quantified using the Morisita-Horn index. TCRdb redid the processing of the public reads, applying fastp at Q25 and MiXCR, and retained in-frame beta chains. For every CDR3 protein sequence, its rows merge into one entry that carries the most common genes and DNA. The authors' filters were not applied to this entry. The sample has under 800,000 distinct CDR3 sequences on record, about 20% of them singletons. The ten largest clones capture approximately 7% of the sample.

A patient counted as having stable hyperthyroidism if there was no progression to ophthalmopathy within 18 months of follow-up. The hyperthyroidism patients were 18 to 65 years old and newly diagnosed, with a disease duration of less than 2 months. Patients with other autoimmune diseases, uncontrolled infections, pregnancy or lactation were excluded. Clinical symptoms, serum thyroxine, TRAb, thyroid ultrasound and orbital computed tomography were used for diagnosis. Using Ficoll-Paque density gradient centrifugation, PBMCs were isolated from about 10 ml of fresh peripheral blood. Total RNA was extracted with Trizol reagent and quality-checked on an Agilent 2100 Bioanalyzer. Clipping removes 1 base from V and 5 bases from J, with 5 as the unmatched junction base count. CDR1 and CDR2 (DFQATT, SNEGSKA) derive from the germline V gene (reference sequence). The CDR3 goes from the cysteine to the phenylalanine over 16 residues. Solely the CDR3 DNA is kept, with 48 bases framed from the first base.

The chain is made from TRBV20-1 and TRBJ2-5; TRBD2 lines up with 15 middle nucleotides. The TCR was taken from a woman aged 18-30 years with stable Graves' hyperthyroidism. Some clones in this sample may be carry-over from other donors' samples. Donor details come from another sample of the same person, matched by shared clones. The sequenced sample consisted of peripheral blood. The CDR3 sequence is CSARGGTSGGPETQYF. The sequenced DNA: TGCAGTGCTAGAGGAGGGACTAGCGGGGGGCCGGAGACCCAGTACTTC.